This is a list of T cell receptor beta chains from one sample in a study of cytomegalovirus exposure and HLA in healthy donors. Clones were read by immunoSEQ multiplex PCR, and TCRdb kept only the in-frame ones, dropping some. This table holds 80,000 to 100,000 clones, over 75% found once. The material sequenced was PBMCs. These receptor sequences come from a man aged 18 to 30 in good health and CMV-seropositive. The CDR3 runs from the conserved cysteine through the conserved F or W. The order of the fields is J gene, V gene, D gene, CDR3 protein. D genes are given only for firm matches.

J gene: TRBJ1-1
V gene: TRBV5-1
D gene: .
CDR3 protein: CASSSQRNTEAFF

J gene: TRBJ1-4
V gene: TRBV4-2
D gene: .
CDR3 protein: CASSQEPGVMTNEKLFF

J gene: TRBJ1-1
V gene: TRBV19
D gene: TRBD1
CDR3 protein: CASSPLQGIGTEAFF

J gene: TRBJ2-5
V gene: TRBV2
D gene: TRBD2
CDR3 protein: CASSVEGLAGGVGTQYF

J gene: TRBJ1-2
V gene: TRBV4-3
D gene: .
CDR3 protein: CASSQETTALGYTF

J gene: TRBJ2-3
V gene: TRBV4-1
D gene: .
CDR3 protein: CASSREERTDTQYF

J gene: TRBJ2-5
V gene: TRBV6-1
D gene: .
CDR3 protein: CASSRGLQETQYF

J gene: TRBJ2-1
V gene: TRBV4-3
D gene: .
CDR3 protein: CASSQDSQGWNEQFF

J gene: TRBJ1-3
V gene: TRBV5-1
D gene: .
CDR3 protein: CASSLDFFGGGSLSGNTIYF

J gene: TRBJ2-3
V gene: TRBV6-4
D gene: TRBD2
CDR3 protein: CASSALGAGGPTSTDTQYF

J gene: TRBJ1-2
V gene: TRBV28
D gene: TRBD1
CDR3 protein: CASRDDRVVHGYTF

J gene: TRBJ1-2
V gene: TRBV5-6
D gene: TRBD1
CDR3 protein: CASSLYTQGAYNYGYTF

J gene: TRBJ2-7
V gene: TRBV6-5
D gene: TRBD1
CDR3 protein: CASRPGQGRSYEQHF

J gene: TRBJ1-3
V gene: TRBV11-2
D gene: .
CDR3 protein: CASSPNFSGNTIYF

J gene: TRBJ2-1
V gene: TRBV7-9
D gene: TRBD1
CDR3 protein: CASSLYVPGGNEQFF

J gene: TRBJ2-3
V gene: TRBV2
D gene: .
CDR3 protein: CASTPGSSTDTQYF

J gene: TRBJ2-1
V gene: TRBV6-5
D gene: TRBD1
CDR3 protein: CASSRDRGDNEQFF

J gene: TRBJ2-7
V gene: TRBV27
D gene: TRBD2
CDR3 protein: CASSLTLAVSYEQYF